This TCR beta chain was identified during a study of control samples from healthy donors and cancer patients. Libraries were prepared by immunoSEQ multiplex PCR; TCRdb keeps only in-frame clonotypes and omits some of them. The sample yields a few hundred thousand clones, about 93% seen once. The CDR3 sequence is 12 residues long. V shed 3 bases and J shed 6 bases, with 5 bases lying between them. The germline V gene has CDR1 MGHDK and CDR2 SYGVNS. Material for sequencing was PBMCs. The chain couples TRBV25-1 to TRBJ2-2; D gene uncertain. The clonotype originates from a man aged 35-49 years with head and neck cancer. CDR3 protein: CASSEGAGELFF. In nucleotides, the CDR3 is TGTGCCAGCAGTGAGGGCGCCGGGGAGCTGTTTTTT.